Here is one TCR beta chain with its context. Its target is not known. The data were produced by immunoSEQ multiplex PCR, yet TCRdb's version contains in-frame clones alone and is incomplete. The data contain just under 85,000 clones, about 86% of them singletons. The sample belongs to a study of T cell responses to AZD1222 COVID-19 vaccine. The study, taken as a whole, reports: The study found Spike-specific TCR breadth and depth rose after two AZD1222 doses. Reportedly, nearly half the spike-specific TCRs target unmutated variant regions.

This CDR3 comprises 13 residues. Trimming took 7 bases from V and 6 from J, leaving 16 bases between them. From germline, CDR1 is SGHTA and CDR2 FQGNSA. This receptor was taken from an adult in good health. This specimen was peripheral blood, taken on day 0 of AZD1222 vaccination. The chain recombines TRBV7-2 with TRBJ2-7; D is unresolved. The CDR3: CASTLSAPLEQYF. CDR3 nucleotide sequence: TGTGCCAGCACCCTTAGTGCCCCCCTCGAGCAGTACTTC.